A single sample is the source of the 9 T cell receptor beta chains below, sequenced in a study of cytomegalovirus exposure and HLA in healthy donors. The PCR used 60 Vbeta and 13 Jbeta primers. Profiling relied on immunoSEQ multiplex PCR, and the TCRdb table lists in-frame clones only, not all of them. The table records 95,000 to 150,000 clones, 60% to 85% of them present only once. Sequencing was done on a sample of PBMCs. These receptor sequences come from a woman aged 40 to 49 in good health and CMV-seropositive.

The rearrangement uses TRBV6-4 and TRBJ2-3; 11 bases match TRBD2. The germline CDR1 and CDR2 sequences are MRHNA and SNTAGT. CDR3 size: 17 residues. With V trimmed by 2 bases and J by 2 bases, 6 bases remained unmatched. CDR3 sequence: CASSDSPSGGNTDTQYF. CDR3 DNA: TGTGCCAGCAGTGACAGCCCTAGCGGGGGGAACACAGATACGCAGTATTTT.

The V and J genes are TRBV2 and TRBJ1-1; 8 bases map to TRBD1. Unmatched junction bases numbered 2, after V lost 7 bases and J lost 1 base. The V gene's germline CDR1 is SNHLY and CDR2 FYNNEI. There are 13 residues in the CDR3. The CDR3 reads CASMGQANTEAFF. DNA for the CDR3: TGTGCCAGCATGGGACAGGCGAACACTGAAGCTTTCTTT. Together with reference TRBV2 and TRBJ1-1, the CDR3 gives the full variable domain: EPEVTQTPSHQVTQMGQEVILRCVPISNHLYFYWYRQILGQKVEFLVSFYNNEISEKSEIFDDQFSVERPDGSNFTLKIRSTKLEDSAMYFCASMGQANTEAFFGQGTRLTVV.

This clone has only one observation. V and J are TRBV6-4 and TRBJ2-2, with a weak D call TRBD1 (5 bases). Germline CDR1 is MRHNA and CDR2 is SNTAGT. This CDR3 has 15 residues. V gave up 4 bases and J gave up 5 bases, with 14 bases separating them. In DNA form, the CDR3 reads TGTGCCAGCAGTGTCCAGGCAGGGCAGACCGGGGAGCTGTTTTTT. Amino acids: CASSVQAGQTGELFF.

The rearrangement links TRBV19 to TRBJ1-4; D is ambiguous. V was shortened by 5 bases and J by 5 bases, with 24 bases between the two germline ends. The CDR3 spans 18 residues. Germline lookup yields CDR1 LNHDA and CDR2 SQIVND (reference sequence). The CDR3 loop reads CASSAKRRDPGANEKLFF. The CDR3 DNA follows: TGTGCCAGTAGTGCCAAACGTCGGGATCCGGGCGCCAATGAAAAACTGTTTTTT.

The V gene is TRBV2, the J gene TRBJ2-7; 10 nucleotides align to TRBD1. Germline V gives CDR1 SNHLY, CDR2 FYNNEI. The CDR3 covers 16 residues. J gave up 2 bases and V 0 bases, and 4 bases lay outside the gene matches. Here the CDR3 DNA reads TGTGCCAGCAGTGAAGCGACAGGGGGCTACGCCTACGAGCAGTACTTC. Its protein product is CASSEATGGYAYEQYF.

The rearrangement links TRBV6-5 to TRBJ1-4; 10 positions match TRBD1. Trimming took 5 bases from V and 3 from J; bases not matched to a gene: 3. The CDR3 runs to 15 residues. The germline gives CDR1 MNHEY, CDR2 SVGAGI. In DNA form, the CDR3 reads TGTGCCAGCAGTGTAGGGACAGGGGCTAATGAAAAACTGTTTTTT. This translates into CASSVGTGANEKLFF.

In this sample, this clone turned up once. The chain uses TRBV4-2 and TRBJ2-3, with TRBD1 as a possible D gene (6 bases). Germline V CDR1 and CDR2: LGHNA, YNFKEQ. V was pared by 0 bases and J by 3 bases, with 16 bases between. The CDR3 sequence is 17 residues long. This chain's CDR3 is CASSQDPVGARTDTQYF. As DNA, the CDR3 is TGTGCCAGCAGCCAAGATCCAGTGGGGGCTAGGACAGATACGCAGTATTTT.

The V call is TRBV27, the J call TRBJ2-7; 7 positions agree with TRBD1. The CDR3 totals 13 residues. Germline CDR1 and CDR2: MNHEY and SMNVEV (reference sequence). V lost 9 bases and J lost 3; bases outside the gene matches: 8. The CDR3 region is CARTRDSIYEQYF. The CDR3 DNA sequence: TGTGCCAGGACTCGGGACAGTATCTACGAGCAGTACTTC.

V and J are TRBV4-2 and TRBJ2-1, with TRBD2 matching 14 bases. The CDR3 totals 15 residues. CDR1 and CDR2 (germline): LGHNA, YNFKEQ. The J segment lost 5 bases and the V segment lost 4 bases, leaving 1 base of the junction unmatched. CDR3 nucleotides: TGTGCCAGCAGCCGGGGACTAGCGGGGGACAATGAGCAGTTCTTC. Translating it yields CASSRGLAGDNEQFF.